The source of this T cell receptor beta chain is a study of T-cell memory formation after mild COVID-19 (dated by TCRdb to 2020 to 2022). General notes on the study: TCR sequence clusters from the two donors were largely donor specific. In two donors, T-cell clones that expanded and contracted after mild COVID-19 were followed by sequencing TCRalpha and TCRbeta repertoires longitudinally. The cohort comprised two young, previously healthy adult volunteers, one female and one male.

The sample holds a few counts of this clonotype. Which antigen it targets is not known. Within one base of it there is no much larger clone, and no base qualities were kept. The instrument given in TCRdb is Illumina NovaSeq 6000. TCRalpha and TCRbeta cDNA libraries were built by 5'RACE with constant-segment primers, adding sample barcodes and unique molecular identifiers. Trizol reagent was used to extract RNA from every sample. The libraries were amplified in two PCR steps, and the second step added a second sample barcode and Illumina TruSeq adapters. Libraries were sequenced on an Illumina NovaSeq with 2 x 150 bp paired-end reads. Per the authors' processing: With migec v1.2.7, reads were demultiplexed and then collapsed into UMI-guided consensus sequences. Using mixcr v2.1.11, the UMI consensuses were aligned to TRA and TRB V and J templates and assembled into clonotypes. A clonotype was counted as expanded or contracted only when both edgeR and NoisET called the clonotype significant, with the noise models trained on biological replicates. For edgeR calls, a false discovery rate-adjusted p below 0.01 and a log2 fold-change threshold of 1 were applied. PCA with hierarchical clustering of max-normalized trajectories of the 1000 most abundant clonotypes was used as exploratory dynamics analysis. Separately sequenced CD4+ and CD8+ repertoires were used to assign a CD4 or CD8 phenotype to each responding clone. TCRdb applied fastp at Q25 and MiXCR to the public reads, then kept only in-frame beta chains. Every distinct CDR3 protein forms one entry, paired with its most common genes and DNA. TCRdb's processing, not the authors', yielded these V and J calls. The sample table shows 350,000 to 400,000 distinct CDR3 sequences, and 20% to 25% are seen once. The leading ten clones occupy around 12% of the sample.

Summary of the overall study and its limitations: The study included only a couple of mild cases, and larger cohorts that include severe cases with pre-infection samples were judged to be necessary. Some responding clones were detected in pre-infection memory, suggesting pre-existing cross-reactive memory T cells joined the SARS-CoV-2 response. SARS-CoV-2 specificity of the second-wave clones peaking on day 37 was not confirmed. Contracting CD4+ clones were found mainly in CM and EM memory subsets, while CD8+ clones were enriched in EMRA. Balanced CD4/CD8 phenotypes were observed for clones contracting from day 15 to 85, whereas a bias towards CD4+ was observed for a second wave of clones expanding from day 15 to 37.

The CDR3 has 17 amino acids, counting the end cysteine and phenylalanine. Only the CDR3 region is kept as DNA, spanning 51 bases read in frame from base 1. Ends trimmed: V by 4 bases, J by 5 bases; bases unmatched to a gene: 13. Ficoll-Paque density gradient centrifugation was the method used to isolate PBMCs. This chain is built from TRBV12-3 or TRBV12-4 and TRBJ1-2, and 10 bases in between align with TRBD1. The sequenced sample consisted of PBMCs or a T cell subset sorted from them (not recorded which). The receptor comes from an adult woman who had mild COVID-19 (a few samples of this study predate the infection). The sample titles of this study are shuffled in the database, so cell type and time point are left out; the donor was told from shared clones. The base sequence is TGTGCCAGCAGTTCAGGGACAGGGGCCTCCTTTCCTTATGGCTACACCTTC. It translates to CASSSGTGASFPYGYTF.